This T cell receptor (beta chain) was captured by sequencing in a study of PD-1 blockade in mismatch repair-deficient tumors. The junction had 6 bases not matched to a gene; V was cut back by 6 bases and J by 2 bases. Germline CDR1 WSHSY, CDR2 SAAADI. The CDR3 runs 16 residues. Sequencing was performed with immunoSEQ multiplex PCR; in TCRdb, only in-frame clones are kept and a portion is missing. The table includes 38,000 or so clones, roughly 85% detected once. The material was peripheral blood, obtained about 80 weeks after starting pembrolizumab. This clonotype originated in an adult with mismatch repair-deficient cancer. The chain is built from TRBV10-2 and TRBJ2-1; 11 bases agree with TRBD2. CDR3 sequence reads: CASRASGRSTYNEQFF. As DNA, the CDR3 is TGCGCCAGCAGGGCTAGCGGGAGGTCAACCTACAATGAGCAGTTCTTC.